The TCR beta chain under discussion was sequenced for a study of blood T cell repertoires in COVID-19. Across the study: Material from acute and convalescent COVID-19 was sourced from the United States, Italy and Spain. The cDNA or gDNA used as material had been derived from T cells, B-cell-depleted T cells, or PBMCs.

This table comes from immunoSEQ multiplex PCR, and its TCRdb copy is limited to in-frame clones, with some not included. The data contain fewer than 70,000 clones, 80% to 90% of them seen just once; the ten biggest clones take up approximately 3.5%. V was cut by 3 bases and J by 2 bases, with 10 bases left in between. Per the germline V gene, CDR1 is LNHDA and CDR2 is SQIVND (reference sequence). This CDR3 comprises 14 residues. The sequence was collected from a human donor in a cohort sampled during active COVID-19. The chain combines TRBV19 with TRBJ1-1, with D perhaps TRBD1 (5 bases). Material for sequencing was peripheral blood. DNA for the CDR3: TGTGCCAGTAGTATGGGGGGGATTAACACTGAAGCTTTCTTT. Protein: CASSMGGINTEAFF.